This TCR beta chain was sequenced for a study of blood T cells in healthy people across ages. This CDR3 region has 15 residues. The V gene lost 4 bases and the J gene lost 0 bases, with 7 bases spanning the gap. Germline V gives CDR1 SGHVS, CDR2 FNYEAQ. Primers used in a second PCR of about 7 to 11 cycles were a sample-barcoded 5' primer and a J-beta primer mix. TCRdb reanalysed the 5' RACE reads using MiXCR and keeps one entry per CDR3 protein. The repertoire holds about 780,000 distinct CDR3 sequences, with 20% to 30% as singletons. These data were also reused for a study on T cells of mothers and their children.

Sequenced sample: blood. The receptor's source is a boy younger than 18 in good health. This chain joins TRBV7-6 and TRBJ2-6; D is uncertain. The CDR3 sequence is CASSWPYSGANVLTF. The CDR3 DNA reads TGTGCCAGCAGCTGGCCTTACTCTGGGGCCAACGTCCTGACTTTC.